A single sample gave rise to the 16 T cell receptor beta chains below, sequenced in a study of blood T cells in healthy people across ages. A J-beta primer mix and a sample-barcoded 5' primer were used in a second PCR of about 7 to 11 cycles. TCRdb re-analysed the 5' RACE reads in MiXCR, keeping a single row per CDR3 protein. The sample comprises about 510,000 distinct CDR3 sequences, about 27% of which are singletons, and under 4.5% rests with the top ten. In addition, the sample was reused for a study of T cells of mothers and their children.

The sequenced sample was blood. The receptor source for this set is a boy between 2 and 10 years old in good health.

In regard to this clonotype: Relative to the germline gene, one junction end is altered; a read error may explain this. This chain connects TRBV12-3 or TRBV12-4 to TRBJ2-2; no reliable D call. This CDR3 comprises 16 residues. The CDR3 DNA is TGTGTCAGCAGTTTAGGTCAACGACAGAACACCGGGGAGCTGTTTTTT. Translated, it gives CVSSLGQRQNTGELFF.

This chain uses TRBV2 with TRBJ2-7; D is perhaps TRBD2 (6 bases). Germline V gene lookup returns CDR1 SNHLY and CDR2 FYNNEI. V shed 6 bases and J shed 10 bases, with 10 bases lying between them. This CDR3 region has 10 residues. The CDR3 is CASRGGSQYF. DNA of the CDR3: TGTGCCAGCAGGGGAGGATCCCAGTACTTC.

V usage is TRBV7-2 and J usage is TRBJ2-5; 11 nucleotides line up with TRBD1. Germline assignment: CDR1 SGHTA and CDR2 FQGNSA. This CDR3 is 17 amino acids long. V lost 5 bases, J lost 0 bases, and 8 bases stayed unmatched. CDR3 coding DNA: TGTGCCAGCAGCCTCCCGGGACAGGGGGTATACCAAGAGACCCAGTACTTC. Encoded protein: CASSLPGQGVYQETQYF.

CDR3: CASSFRTGNYGYTF. The CDR3 bases are TGTGCCAGCAGTTTCCGGACGGGAAACTATGGCTACACCTTC. The chain links TRBV12-3 or TRBV12-4 to TRBJ1-2, with D unresolved. V was trimmed by 3 bases and J by 2 bases, leaving 10 bases between them. The CDR3 is 14 residues long.

The chain employs TRBV29-1 and TRBJ2-7, with a possible D match to TRBD2 (5 bases). Germline CDR1 SQVTM, CDR2 ANQGSEA. The CDR3 is made up of 13 amino acids. V gave up 1 base and J gave up 3 bases, with 10 bases separating them. CDR3 nucleotides: TGCAGCGTTGAAGGGCAAAGCGGCTACGAGCAGTACTTC. This sequence encodes CSVEGQSGYEQYF.

The V and J genes are TRBV3-1 and TRBJ2-5; D not resolved. Matching the DNA end better, TRBJ2-7 makes the J call doubtful. This CDR3 spans 14 amino acids. Germline lookup yields CDR1 LGHDT and CDR2 YNNKEL (reference sequence). The CDR3 bases are TGTGCCAGCAGCCAAGATGATAGGTTCCACGAGCAGTACTTC. Its translation: CASSQDDRFHEQYF.

The rearrangement links TRBV12-5 to TRBJ2-5; D remains ambiguous. The end of the DNA aligns better with TRBJ2-7, so the J call may be wrong. In germline, CDR1 is LGHNT, CDR2 FRNRAP. The CDR3 runs to 11 residues. CDR3 sequence reads: CASGLGGEQYF. The CDR3 nucleotides are TGTGCTAGTGGTTTGGGGGGCGAGCAGTACTTC.

For the CDR3, the DNA is TGTGCCAGCAGTTTAGCGGGAGGCACCCTTACCTACGAGCAGTACTTC. Its translation is CASSLAGGTLTYEQYF. The chain uses TRBV27 and TRBJ2-5, with 8 bases lining up with TRBD2. With the DNA end fitting TRBJ2-7 better, the J assignment may be wrong. CDR3 length equals 16 residues. Germline V gene data show CDR1 as MNHEY and CDR2 as SMNVEV (reference sequence).

The chain is built from TRBV14 and TRBJ1-1; 8 bases fit TRBD1. Germline V gene data show CDR1 as SGHDN and CDR2 as FVKESK. This CDR3 has 15 residues. After removal of 4 bases from V and 0 bases from J, the junction contained 4 bases not matched to a gene. The CDR3 nucleotides are TGTGCCAGCAGCCGGACAGGGAGTTTGAACACTGAAGCTTTCTTT. Translation gives CASSRTGSLNTEAFF.

The chain is built from TRBV7-2 and TRBJ1-2; D gene unclear. Trimming took off 1 base at V and 5 bases at J, with 11 bases between the two ends. Germline CDR1 is SGHTA and CDR2 is FQGNSA. The CDR3 is 14 residues long. The CDR3: CASSLVGRLYGYTF. In nucleotides, the CDR3 is TGTGCCAGCAGCTTAGTTGGCAGACTTTATGGCTACACCTTC. The full variable domain, its missing parts supplied by reference TRBV7-2 and TRBJ1-2, is GAGVSQSPSNKVTEKGKDVELRCDPISGHTALYWYRQSLGQGLEFLIYFQGNSAPDKSGLPSDRFSAERTGGSVSTLTIQRTQQEDSAVYLCASSLVGRLYGYTFGSGTRLTVV.

V gene TRBV11-2 combines with J gene TRBJ2-1; D possibly corresponds to TRBD1 (6 bases). The CDR3 extends over 17 amino acids. The V and J ends lost 5 bases and 4 bases respectively, with 21 bases between them. Germline-derived CDR1 and CDR2 are SGHAT and FQNNGV. This chain's CDR3 is CASSQFGGLGGYNEQFF. The CDR3 region has the DNA TGTGCCAGCAGCCAGTTTGGCGGGCTAGGGGGTTACAATGAGCAGTTCTTC. Complete variable domain (other parts from reference TRBV11-2 and TRBJ2-1): EAGVAQSPRYKIIEKRQSVAFWCNPISGHATLYWYQQILGQGPKLLIQFQNNGVVDDSQLPKDRFSAERLKGVDSTLKIQPAKLEDSAVYLCASSQFGGLGGYNEQFFGPGTRLTVL.

This clonotype came up a few times. The rearrangement links TRBV10-3 to TRBJ2-7; either TRBD1 or TRBD2 may fit D (5 bases each). The germline V and J ends were trimmed by 7 bases and 6 bases, with 16 bases remaining between them. This CDR3 has 13 residues. The germline V gene has CDR1 ENHRY and CDR2 SYGVKD. CDR3 sequence reads: CAITGTVRGEQYF. The CDR3 nucleotides read TGTGCCATCACAGGCACCGTGAGGGGCGAGCAGTACTTC.

This clonotype was found a few times. The chain links TRBV7-6 to TRBJ2-7; 9 nucleotides line up with TRBD1. This CDR3 is 16 amino acids long. In germline, CDR1 is SGHVS, CDR2 FNYEAQ. The V and J ends lost 2 bases and 1 base, in that order; junction bases with no gene match: 6. The CDR3 is CASSLFATGGSYEQYF. Written as DNA, the CDR3 is TGTGCCAGCAGCTTATTCGCGACAGGGGGATCCTACGAGCAGTACTTC.

The genes are TRBV11-2 and TRBJ2-1, with TRBD2 matching 16 bases. The trim removed 0 bases at V and 9 bases at J, leaving 2 bases unmatched. The CDR3 has 16 amino acids. The germline V gene encodes CDR1 SGHAT and CDR2 FQNNGV. The CDR3 DNA reads TGTGCCAGCAGCTTAGAGGGACTAGCGGGGGGGCTTGAGCAGTTCTTC. This translates into CASSLEGLAGGLEQFF.

The chain carries TRBV7-2 and TRBJ2-3, with D possibly matching TRBD2 (6 bases). The ends were cut back, 8 bases at V and 0 bases at J, with 21 bases in the middle. Germline CDR1 and CDR2: SGHTA and FQGNSA. The CDR3 is 17 residues long. CDR3 protein: CASPSAGWSPSTDTQYF. Here the CDR3 DNA reads TGTGCCAGCCCCTCGGCGGGATGGTCTCCTAGCACAGATACGCAGTATTTT.

A remark on this clonotype: Because the CDR3 is missing its conserved closing phenylalanine or tryptophan, this is likely a read error. The V gene is TRBV6-5, the J gene TRBJ1-4; TRBD1 aligns across 11 bases. CDR1 and CDR2 (germline): MNHEY, SVGAGI. This CDR3 has 14 residues. V was pared by 2 bases and J by 8 bases, with 1 base of the junction left unmatched. CDR3 nucleotides: TGTGCCAGCAGTTACGGACAGGGGGCAGAAAAACTGTTTTCT. This sequence encodes CASSYGQGAEKLFS.